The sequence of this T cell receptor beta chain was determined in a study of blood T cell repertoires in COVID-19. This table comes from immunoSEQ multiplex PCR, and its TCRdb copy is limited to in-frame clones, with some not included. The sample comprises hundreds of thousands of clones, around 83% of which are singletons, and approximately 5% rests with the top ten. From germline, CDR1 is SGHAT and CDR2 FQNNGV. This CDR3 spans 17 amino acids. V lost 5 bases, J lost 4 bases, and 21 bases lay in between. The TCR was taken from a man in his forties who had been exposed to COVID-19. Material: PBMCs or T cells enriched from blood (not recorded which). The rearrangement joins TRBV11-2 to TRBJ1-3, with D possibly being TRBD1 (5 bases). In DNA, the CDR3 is TGTGCCAGCAGCCACCCAATCACAGGATTTACGGGAAACACCATATATTTT. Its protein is CASSHPITGFTGNTIYF.